Below are 12 T cell receptor beta chains sequenced from a single sample in a study of blood T cell repertoires in COVID-19. Clones were sequenced by immunoSEQ multiplex PCR, and TCRdb holds only the in-frame ones, with some missing. The sample comprises fewer than 250,000 clones, around nine tenths of which are singletons, and 4.4% rests with the top ten. Sequenced material: peripheral blood. Receptors originate from a human donor in a cohort sampled during active COVID-19.

The CDR3 loop reads CASGRGSWSYEQYF. The CDR3 DNA follows: TGTGCCAGCGGCAGGGGAAGTTGGTCCTACGAGCAGTACTTC. The genes are TRBV6-5 and TRBJ2-7; tentative D call: TRBD1 (6 bases). V lost 8 bases and J 1 base, leaving 15 bases between the germline ends. In germline, CDR1 is MNHEY, CDR2 SVGAGI. The CDR3 extends over 14 amino acids.

On this clone: Other DNA sequences within the sample encode an identical CDR3. V is TRBV18 and J is TRBJ2-1; TRBD2 matches 12 bases. CDR1 is KGHSH, CDR2 LQKENI, per germline. The CDR3 is 15 amino acids. V trimming: 5 bases; J trimming: 4 bases; junction bases outside the gene matches: 3. CDR3 DNA sequence: TGTGCCAGCTCATCAACTAGCGGGGGGTACAATGAGCAGTTCTTC. It translates to CASSSTSGGYNEQFF.

The CDR3 DNA follows: TGTGCCAGCAGCCGACAGGGAGAAGCTTTCTTT. Translation gives CASSRQGEAFF. The rearrangement joins TRBV3-1 (or the pseudogene TRBV3-2) to TRBJ1-1, with TRBD1 matching 7 bases. The CDR3 has 11 amino acids. The V gene end was trimmed by 4 bases and the J gene end by 8 bases; junction bases not matched to a gene: 1. Germline CDR1 is LGHDT and CDR2 is YNNKEL (reference sequence).

The chain joins TRBV4-2 to TRBJ2-5; 7 nucleotides align to TRBD1. With V trimmed by 1 base and J by 1 base, 6 bases remained unmatched. The CDR3 is 16 amino acids. CDR1 LGHNA and CDR2 YNFKEQ come from the germline V gene. CDR3 amino acids: CASSQAGTAVQETQYF. CDR3 bases: TGTGCCAGCAGCCAAGCCGGGACAGCAGTCCAAGAGACCCAGTACTTC.

The chain has TRBV5-1 and TRBJ2-5; 12 nucleotides match TRBD1. V shed 4 bases, J shed 1 base, and the junction held 5 bases outside the gene matches. In germline, CDR1 is SGHRS, CDR2 YFSETQ. CDR3 length: 16 residues. CDR3 sequence: CASSSLGQGAQETQYF. In DNA form, the CDR3 reads TGCGCCAGCAGCAGCCTGGGACAGGGGGCCCAAGAGACCCAGTACTTC.

The rearrangement links TRBV7-6 to TRBJ2-1, with 8 bases fitting TRBD2. CDR3 size: 15 residues. CDR1 and CDR2 from the germline V gene are SGHVS and FNYEAQ. With 2 bases clipped from V and 10 bases from J, the junction kept 10 bases outside the gene matches. The DNA for the CDR3 is TGTGCCAGCAGCTTAAGACCGGGGGGGACCGGAGAGCAGTTCTTC. Translating gives CASSLRPGGTGEQFF.

The chain employs TRBV27 and TRBJ2-4, with 13 nucleotides matching TRBD2. Germline trimming cut 6 bases from V and 3 bases from J; bases unmatched to any gene: 8. The CDR3 spans 17 residues. The V gene's germline CDR1 is MNHEY and CDR2 SMNVEV (reference sequence). CDR3 loop: CASRGLAGAEGKNIQYF. The CDR3 DNA sequence: TGTGCCAGCAGAGGACTAGCGGGGGCCGAGGGCAAAAACATTCAGTACTTC.

This clone appeared a single time. The gene calls are TRBV19 and TRBJ2-7; 8 positions agree with TRBD1. Trimming cost V 9 bases and J 4 bases; bases outside gene matches: 11. The CDR3 has 14 amino acids. The germline gives CDR1 LNHDA, CDR2 SQIVND (reference sequence). CDR3: CASNDRGSRYEQYF. DNA for the CDR3: TGTGCCAGCAACGACAGGGGATCTCGGTACGAGCAGTACTTC.

This clone was counted only a few times. The chain joins TRBV19 to TRBJ1-2, with a weak D call TRBD1 (5 bases). With 6 bases removed from V and 7 bases from J, the gap between germline ends came to 9 bases. This CDR3 comprises 11 residues. CDR1 and CDR2 (germline): LNHDA, SQIVND (reference sequence). The CDR3 sequence: CASRAGLGYTF. The CDR3 DNA is TGTGCCAGTAGAGCGGGGCTTGGCTACACCTTC.

For this clone: The same CDR3 arises from other DNA sequences in this sample as well. The chain uses TRBV6-5 and TRBJ1-2; 8 positions agree with TRBD1. Germline CDR1 and CDR2: MNHEY and SVGAGI. With V trimmed by 2 bases and J by 1 base, 0 bases remained unmatched. The CDR3 is 14 amino acids. CDR3 bases: TGTGCCAGCAGTTACGGACAGGGTAACTATGGCTACACCTTC. This gives the protein CASSYGQGNYGYTF.

The chain recombines TRBV9 with TRBJ2-2; D gene uncertain. Germline V gene sequence: CDR1 SGDLS, CDR2 YYNGEE. CDR3 size: 14 residues. V lost 0 bases and J 6 bases, leaving 9 bases between the germline ends. The chain's CDR3 is CASSVVAVAGELFF. The DNA for the CDR3 is TGTGCCAGCAGCGTAGTGGCAGTCGCCGGGGAGCTGTTTTTT.

This clone appeared many times. The V call is TRBV30, the J call TRBJ1-2; 8 bases fit TRBD1. The CDR3 loop spans 13 amino acids. Germline loops: CDR1 GTSNPN, CDR2 SVGIG (reference sequence). V shed 5 bases and J 2 bases; nucleotides not matched to a gene: 4. The CDR3 reads CAWRTGRNYGYTF. DNA of the CDR3: TGTGCCTGGCGGACAGGGAGAAACTATGGCTACACCTTC. Using reference TRBV30 and TRBJ1-2 for the parts outside the CDR3, the full variable domain is SQTIHQWPATLVQPVGSPLSLECTVEGTSNPNLYWYRQAAGRGLQLLFYSVGIGQISSEVPQNLSASRPQDRQFILSSKKLLLSDSGFYLCAWRTGRNYGYTFGSGTRLTVV.